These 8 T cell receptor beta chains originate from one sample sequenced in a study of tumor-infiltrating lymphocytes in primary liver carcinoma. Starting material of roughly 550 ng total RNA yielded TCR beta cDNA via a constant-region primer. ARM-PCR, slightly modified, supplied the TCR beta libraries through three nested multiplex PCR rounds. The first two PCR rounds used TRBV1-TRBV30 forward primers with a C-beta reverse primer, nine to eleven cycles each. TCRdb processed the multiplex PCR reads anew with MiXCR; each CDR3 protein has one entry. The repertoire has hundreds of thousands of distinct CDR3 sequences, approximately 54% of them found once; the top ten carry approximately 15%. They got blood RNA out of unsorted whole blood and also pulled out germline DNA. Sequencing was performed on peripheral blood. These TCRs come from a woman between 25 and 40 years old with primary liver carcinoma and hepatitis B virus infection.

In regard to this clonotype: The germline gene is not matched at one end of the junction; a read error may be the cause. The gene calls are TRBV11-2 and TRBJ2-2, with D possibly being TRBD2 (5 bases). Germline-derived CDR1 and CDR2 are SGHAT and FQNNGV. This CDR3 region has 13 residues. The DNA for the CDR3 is TGTGCCAGCAGCTTCATGAACATCGGGGAACTGTTTTTT. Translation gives CASSFMNIGELFF.

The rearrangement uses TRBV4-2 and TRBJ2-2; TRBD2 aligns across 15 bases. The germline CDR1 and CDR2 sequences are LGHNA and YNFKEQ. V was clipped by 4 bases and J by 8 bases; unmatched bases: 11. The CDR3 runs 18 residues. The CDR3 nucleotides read TGTGCCAGCAGCCTAGATTCACGAGGGACTAGCGGGGGGGGGGAGCTGTTTTTT. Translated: CASSLDSRGTSGGGELFF.

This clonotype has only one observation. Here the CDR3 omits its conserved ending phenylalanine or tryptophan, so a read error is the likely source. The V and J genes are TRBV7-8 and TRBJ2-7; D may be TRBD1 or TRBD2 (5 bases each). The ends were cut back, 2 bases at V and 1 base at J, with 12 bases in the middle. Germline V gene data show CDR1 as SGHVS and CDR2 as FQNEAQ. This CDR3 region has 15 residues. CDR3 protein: CASSLTRDPSYEQYL. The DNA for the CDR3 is TGTGCCAGCAGCTTAACCCGGGACCCATCCTACGAGCAGTACCTC.

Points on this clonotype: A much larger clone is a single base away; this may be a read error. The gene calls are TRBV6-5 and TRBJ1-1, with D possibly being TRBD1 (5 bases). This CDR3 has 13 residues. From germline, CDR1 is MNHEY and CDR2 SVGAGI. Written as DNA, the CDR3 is TGTGCCAGCAAACTTACAGGAAACACCGAAGCTTTCTTT. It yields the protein CASKLTGNTEAFF.

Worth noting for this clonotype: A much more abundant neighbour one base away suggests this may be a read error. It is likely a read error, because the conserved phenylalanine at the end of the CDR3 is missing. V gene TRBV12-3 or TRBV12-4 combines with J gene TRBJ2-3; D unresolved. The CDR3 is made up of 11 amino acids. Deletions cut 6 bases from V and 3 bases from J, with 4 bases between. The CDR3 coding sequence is TGTGCCAGCAGGACAACAGATACGCAGTATTCT. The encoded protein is CASRTTDTQYS.

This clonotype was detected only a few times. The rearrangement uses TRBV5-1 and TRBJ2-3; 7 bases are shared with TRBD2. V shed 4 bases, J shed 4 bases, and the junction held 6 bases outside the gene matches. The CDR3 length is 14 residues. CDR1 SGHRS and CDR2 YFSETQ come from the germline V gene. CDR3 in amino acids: CASSPAGVSDTQYF. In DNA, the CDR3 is TGCGCCAGCAGCCCCGCGGGGGTCTCAGATACGCAGTATTTT.

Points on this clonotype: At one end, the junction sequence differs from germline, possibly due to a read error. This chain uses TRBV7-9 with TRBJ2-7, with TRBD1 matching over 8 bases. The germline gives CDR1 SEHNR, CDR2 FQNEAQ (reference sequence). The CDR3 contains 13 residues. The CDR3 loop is CASMRGQDYEQYF. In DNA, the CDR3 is TGCGCCAGCATGCGGGGACAGGACTACGAGCAGTACTTC.

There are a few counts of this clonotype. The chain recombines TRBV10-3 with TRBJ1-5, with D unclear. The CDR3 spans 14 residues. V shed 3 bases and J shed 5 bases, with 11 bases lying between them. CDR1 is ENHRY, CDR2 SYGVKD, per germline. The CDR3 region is CAISDGSQHQPQHF. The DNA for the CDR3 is TGTGCCATCAGTGATGGCAGCCAGCATCAGCCCCAGCATTTT.